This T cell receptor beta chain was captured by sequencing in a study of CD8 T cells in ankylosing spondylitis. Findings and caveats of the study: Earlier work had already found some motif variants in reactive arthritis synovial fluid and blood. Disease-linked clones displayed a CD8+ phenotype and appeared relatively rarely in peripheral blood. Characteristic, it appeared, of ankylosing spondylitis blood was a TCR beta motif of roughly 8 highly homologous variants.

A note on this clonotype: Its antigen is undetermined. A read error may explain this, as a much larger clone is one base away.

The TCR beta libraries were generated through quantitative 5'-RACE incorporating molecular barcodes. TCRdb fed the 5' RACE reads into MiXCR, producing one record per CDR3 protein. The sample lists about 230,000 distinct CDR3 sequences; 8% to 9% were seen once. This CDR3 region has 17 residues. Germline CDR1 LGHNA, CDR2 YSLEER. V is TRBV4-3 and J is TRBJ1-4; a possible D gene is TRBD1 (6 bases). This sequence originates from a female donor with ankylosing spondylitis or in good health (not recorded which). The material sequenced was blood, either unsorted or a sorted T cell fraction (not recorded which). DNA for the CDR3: TGCGTCAGCAGCCAAGATCGGGGGGCAGCAACTAATGAAAAACTGTTTTTT. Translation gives CVSSQDRGAATNEKLFF.